This T cell receptor (beta chain) was found in a study of T-cell memory formation after mild COVID-19. TCRdb re-derived calls from the 5' RACE reads in MiXCR, one entry per CDR3 protein. The repertoire holds under 450,000 distinct CDR3 sequences, approximately 15% seen once, with 20% to 25% in the top ten. The table lists this clonotype with a few counts. The germline V gene has CDR1 MNHEY and CDR2 SVGAGI. V lost 7 bases and J lost 7, with 17 bases in between. This CDR3 has 15 amino acids. The J gene is TRBJ1-6, the V gene TRBV6-5; a possible D gene is TRBD1 (6 bases). Material for sequencing was PBMCs or a T cell subset sorted from them (not recorded which). This TCR derives from a young man who had mild COVID-19 (a few samples of this study predate the infection). Cell type and time point are not known. CDR3 coding DNA: TGTGCCAGCACTATAGACAGGACGTGGAATTCACCCCTCCACTTT. This translates into CASTIDRTWNSPLHF.